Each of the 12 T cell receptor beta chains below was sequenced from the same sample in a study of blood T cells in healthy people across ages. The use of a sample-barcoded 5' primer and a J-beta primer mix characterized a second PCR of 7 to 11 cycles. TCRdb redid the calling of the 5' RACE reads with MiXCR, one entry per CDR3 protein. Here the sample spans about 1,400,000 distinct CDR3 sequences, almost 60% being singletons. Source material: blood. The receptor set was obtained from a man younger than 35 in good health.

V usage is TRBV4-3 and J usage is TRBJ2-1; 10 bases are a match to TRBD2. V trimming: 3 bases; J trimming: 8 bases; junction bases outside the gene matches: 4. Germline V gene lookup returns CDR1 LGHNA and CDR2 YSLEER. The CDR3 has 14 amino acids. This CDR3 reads CASSHSSGGDEQFF. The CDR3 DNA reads TGCGCCAGCAGCCATTCTAGCGGGGGCGATGAGCAGTTCTTC.

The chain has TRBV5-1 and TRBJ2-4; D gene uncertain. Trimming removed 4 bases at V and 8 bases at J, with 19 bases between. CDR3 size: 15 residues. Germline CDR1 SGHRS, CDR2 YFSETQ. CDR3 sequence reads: CASSHRAGLTDIQYF. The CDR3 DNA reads TGCGCCAGCAGCCACCGGGCCGGGCTGACGGACATTCAGTACTTC.

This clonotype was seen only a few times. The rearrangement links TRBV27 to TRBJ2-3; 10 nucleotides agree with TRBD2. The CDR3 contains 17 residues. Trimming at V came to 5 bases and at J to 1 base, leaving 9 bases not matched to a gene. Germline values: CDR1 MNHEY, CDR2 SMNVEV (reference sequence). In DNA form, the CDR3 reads TGTGCCAGCAGTCAAAAAGCGGGGGGGCTTGGCACAGATACGCAGTATTTT. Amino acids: CASSQKAGGLGTDTQYF.

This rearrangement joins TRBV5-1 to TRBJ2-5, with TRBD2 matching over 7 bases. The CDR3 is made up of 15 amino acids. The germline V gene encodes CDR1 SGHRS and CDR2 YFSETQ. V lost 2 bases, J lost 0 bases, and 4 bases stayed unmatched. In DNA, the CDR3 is TGCGCCAGCAGCTTTAGCGGGTCCTACCAAGAGACCCAGTACTTC. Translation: CASSFSGSYQETQYF.

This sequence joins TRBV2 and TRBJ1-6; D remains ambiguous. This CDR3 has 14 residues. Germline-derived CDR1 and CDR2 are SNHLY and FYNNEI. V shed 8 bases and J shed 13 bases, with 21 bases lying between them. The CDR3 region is CASYIPSPLKPLHF. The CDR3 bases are TGTGCCAGCTATATCCCTAGTCCCCTAAAGCCCCTCCACTTT.

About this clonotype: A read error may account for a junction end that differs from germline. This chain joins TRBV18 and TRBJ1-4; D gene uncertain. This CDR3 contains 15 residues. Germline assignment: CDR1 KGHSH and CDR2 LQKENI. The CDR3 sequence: CASSPRPATNEKPFF. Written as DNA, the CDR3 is TGTGCCAGCTCACCCCGGCCTGCAACTAATGAAAAACCGTTTTTT.

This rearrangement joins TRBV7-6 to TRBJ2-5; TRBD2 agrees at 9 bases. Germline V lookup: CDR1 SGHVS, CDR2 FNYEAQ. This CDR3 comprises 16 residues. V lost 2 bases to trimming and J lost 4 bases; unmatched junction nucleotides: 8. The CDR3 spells CASSLRGGGPSETQYF. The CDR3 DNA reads TGTGCCAGCAGCTTACGCGGGGGGGGGCCCTCAGAGACCCAGTACTTC.

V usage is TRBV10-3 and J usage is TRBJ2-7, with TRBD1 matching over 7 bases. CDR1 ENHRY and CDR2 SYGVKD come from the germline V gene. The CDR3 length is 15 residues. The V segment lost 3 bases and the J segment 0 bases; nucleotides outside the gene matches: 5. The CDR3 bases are TGTGCCATCAGTGACGGACAGGCAAGCTCCTACGAGCAGTACTTC. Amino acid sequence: CAISDGQASSYEQYF.

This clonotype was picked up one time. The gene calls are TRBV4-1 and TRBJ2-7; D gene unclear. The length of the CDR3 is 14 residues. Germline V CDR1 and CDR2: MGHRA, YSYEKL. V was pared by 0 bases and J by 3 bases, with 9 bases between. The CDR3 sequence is CASSQDDLFYEQYF. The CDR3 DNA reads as TGCGCCAGCAGCCAAGATGACCTTTTCTACGAGCAGTACTTC.

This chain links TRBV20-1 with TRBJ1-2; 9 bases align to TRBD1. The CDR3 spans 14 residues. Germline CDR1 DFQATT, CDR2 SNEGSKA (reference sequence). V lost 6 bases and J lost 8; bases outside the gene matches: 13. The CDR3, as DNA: TGCAGTGCGCACAGGGGGCTAGTGGCGGGAGGCTACACCTTC. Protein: CSAHRGLVAGGYTF.

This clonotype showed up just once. The CDR3 sequence: CSASVIGLHYYEQYF. The DNA for the CDR3 is TGCAGTGCTAGCGTGATAGGACTACATTACTACGAGCAGTACTTC. This chain joins TRBV20-1 and TRBJ2-4; possible D gene TRBD2, 6 bases. The DNA end lines up better with TRBJ2-7; the J call may be wrong. This CDR3 has 15 amino acids. The germline gives CDR1 DFQATT, CDR2 SNEGSKA (reference sequence).

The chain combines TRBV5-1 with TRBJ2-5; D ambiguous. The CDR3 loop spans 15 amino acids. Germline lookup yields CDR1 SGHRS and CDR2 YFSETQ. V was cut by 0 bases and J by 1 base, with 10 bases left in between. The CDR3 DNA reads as TGCGCCAGCAGCTTGGATAGGGAATTCCAAGAGACCCAGTACTTC. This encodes CASSLDREFQETQYF. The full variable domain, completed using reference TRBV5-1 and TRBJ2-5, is KAGVTQTPRYLIKTRGQQVTLSCSPISGHRSVSWYQQTPGQGLQFLFEYFSETQRNKGNFPGRFSGRQFSNSRSEMNVSTLELGDSALYLCASSLDREFQETQYFGPGTRLLVL.